Below, 5 T cell receptor beta chains from the same sample are listed, as sequenced in a study of shared clonotypes between healthy human individuals. The method was immunoSEQ multiplex PCR; TCRdb's version includes in-frame clones alone and lacks a portion of them. Of 2 million to 2.5 million clones in the sample, approximately 95% were seen once. Sequenced input: naive CD4+ T cells sorted from blood. Subset described: CD45RA+ positively selected. The receptors derive from a man aged 18 to 30 in good health.

V usage is TRBV25-1 and J usage is TRBJ2-7, with D unresolved. The length of the CDR3 is 14 residues. Per germline, CDR1 MGHDK and CDR2 SYGVNS. V lost 3 bases, J lost 2 bases, and 11 bases lay in between. The CDR3 DNA sequence: TGTGCCAGCAGTGATGCGAATCCCCCCTACGAGCAGTACTTC. Residues: CASSDANPPYEQYF.

This clone was detected only once. This same CDR3 is encoded by further DNA sequences in the sample. The V call is TRBV27, the J call TRBJ2-7; 8 bases fit TRBD1. The length of the CDR3 is 14 residues. J lost 0 bases, V lost 2 bases, and 0 bases had no gene match. The germline CDR1 and CDR2 sequences are MNHEY and SMNVEV (reference sequence). The chain's CDR3 is CASSLGQGSYEQYF. DNA for the CDR3: TGTGCCAGCAGTTTAGGACAGGGCTCCTACGAGCAGTACTTC.

V gene TRBV19 combines with J gene TRBJ1-5, with D uncertain. The CDR3 extends over 14 amino acids. V lost 7 bases to trimming and J lost 2 bases, with 12 bases between them. Germline assignment: CDR1 LNHDA and CDR2 SQIVND (reference sequence). The CDR3: CASNVKSGNQPQHF. CDR3 DNA sequence: TGTGCCAGTAATGTCAAATCAGGCAATCAGCCCCAGCATTTT.

CDR3 DNA sequence: TGTGCCAGCAGCCCGGCCTGGAGGGGGCAAGATACGCAGTATTTT. It is translated as CASSPAWRGQDTQYF. The chain links TRBV7-2 to TRBJ2-3; tentative D call: TRBD1 (7 bases). The CDR3 consists of 15 residues. CDR1 and CDR2 from the germline V gene are SGHTA and FQGNSA. Trimming pared 5 bases from V and 5 bases from J, leaving 17 bases between.

A word on this clone: In the same sample, other DNA sequences code for this CDR3. The gene calls are TRBV5-6 and TRBJ2-2; no clear D gene. The CDR3 runs to 14 residues. Germline V gene lookup returns CDR1 SGHDT and CDR2 YYEEEE. Trimming removed 0 bases from V and 0 bases from J, with 3 bases in between. The CDR3 reads CASSLGPNTGELFF. The CDR3 DNA sequence: TGTGCCAGCAGCTTGGGACCGAACACCGGGGAGCTGTTTTTT.